This T cell receptor (beta chain) was recorded in a study of blood T cell repertoires in COVID-19. As for the study in general: The United States, Italy and Spain supplied acute and convalescent COVID-19 samples. T cells, B-cell-depleted T cells, or PBMCs supplied cDNA or gDNA.

This clone has more than one count but fewer than ten. Germline CDR1 reads LNHDA; CDR2 reads SQIVND (reference sequence). This CDR3 has 15 residues. Trimming cost V 6 bases and J 0 bases, with 15 bases left between them. In the source study's methods: Amplified reference gene primers provided the basis for estimating nucleated cell counts. Clones were read by immunoSEQ multiplex PCR, and TCRdb kept only the in-frame ones, dropping some. Clone size and the V and J calls come from that table; the DNA yielded D and trimming. Of roughly 120,000 clones listed, around 87% are singletons. This receptor was taken from a woman aged 60-70 years with COVID-19, enrolled during active disease. Sequenced sample: peripheral blood. The genes are TRBV19 and TRBJ2-7, with D possibly being TRBD1 (6 bases). Here the CDR3 reads CASRAPGRGSYEQYF. For the CDR3, the DNA is TGTGCCAGTAGGGCTCCTGGCAGGGGCTCCTACGAGCAGTACTTC.